At least ten counts were recorded for the clone carrying this T cell receptor (beta chain). Its antigen is not identified. This specimen comes from a study of T cells in Graves' hyperthyroidism and ophthalmopathy. Study outcomes and limitations: A model of 13 V-J features distinguished ophthalmopathy from stable hyperthyroidism. The model identified upcoming ophthalmopathy a median around 6 months ahead of onset.

Newly diagnosed patients aged 18 to 65 had hyperthyroidism of under 2 months' duration. The study excluded patients with uncontrolled infection, other autoimmune disease, pregnancy or lactation. RNA transcripts yielded amplified TCR beta CDR3 regions. HTBI primers were employed in a first-round RT-PCR of the TCR CDR3. Using its own MiXCR run on the multiplex PCR reads, TCRdb lists one record per CDR3 protein. Among over 250,000 distinct CDR3 sequences, under 30% were seen once, and the ten largest hold about a quarter. The sequencing sample was made of blood. The TCR originated in a man aged 35 to 55 with Graves' hyperthyroidism that later progressed to Graves' ophthalmopathy.

The CDR3: CASSQGAGAANTGELFF. The CDR3 DNA reads as TGCGCCAGCAGCCAAGGCGCAGGAGCTGCGAACACCGGGGAGCTGTTTTTT. The gene calls are TRBV4-1 and TRBJ2-2; the D is unclear. Trimming took 1 base from V and 0 from J, leaving 12 bases between them. The V gene's germline CDR1 is MGHRA and CDR2 YSYEKL. The CDR3 consists of 17 residues.